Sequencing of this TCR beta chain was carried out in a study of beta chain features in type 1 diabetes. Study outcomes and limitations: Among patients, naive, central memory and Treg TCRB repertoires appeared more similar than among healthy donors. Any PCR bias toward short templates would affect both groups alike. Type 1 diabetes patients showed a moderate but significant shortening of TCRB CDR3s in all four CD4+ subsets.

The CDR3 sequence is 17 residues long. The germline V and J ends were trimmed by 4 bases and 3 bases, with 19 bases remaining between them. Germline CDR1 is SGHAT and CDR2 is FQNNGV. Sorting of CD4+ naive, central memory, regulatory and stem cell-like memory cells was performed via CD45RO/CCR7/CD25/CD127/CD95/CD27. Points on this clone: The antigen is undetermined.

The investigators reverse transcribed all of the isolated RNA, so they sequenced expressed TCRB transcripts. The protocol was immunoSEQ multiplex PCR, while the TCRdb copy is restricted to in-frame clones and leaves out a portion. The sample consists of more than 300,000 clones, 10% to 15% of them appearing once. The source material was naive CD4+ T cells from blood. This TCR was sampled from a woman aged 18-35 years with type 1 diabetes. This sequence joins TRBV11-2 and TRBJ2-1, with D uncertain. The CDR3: CASSSVFRGVIYNEQFF. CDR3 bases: TGTGCCAGCAGCTCGGTGTTTCGCGGAGTCATCTACAATGAGCAGTTCTTC.